Below, 31 T cell receptor beta chains from the same sample are listed, as sequenced in a study of T cell changes during pregnancy in multiple sclerosis. The method was immunoSEQ multiplex PCR; TCRdb's version includes in-frame clones alone and lacks a portion of them. Among approximately 63,000 clones listed, more than 85% were seen once. This specimen consisted of CD8+ T cells from peripheral blood mononuclear cells, obtained in the third trimester of pregnancy. Receptor source: a female donor with multiple sclerosis, enrolled in a pregnancy study.

This chain joins TRBV5-6 and TRBJ2-7; 7 bases map to TRBD1. Germline assignment: CDR1 SGHDT and CDR2 YYEEEE. Trimming took 4 bases from V and 7 from J; bases not matched to a gene: 8. The CDR3 spans 13 residues. This chain's CDR3 is CASSRGRVREQYF. The CDR3, as DNA: TGTGCCAGCAGCAGGGGGCGGGTGAGGGAGCAGTACTTC.

The chain has TRBV7-9 and TRBJ2-1; 12 bases agree with TRBD2. V lost 3 bases and J lost 6; bases outside the gene matches: 3. Germline CDR1 and CDR2: SEHNR and FQNEAQ (reference sequence). There are 15 residues in the CDR3. This CDR3 reads CASSFPSGRANEQFF. CDR3 DNA: TGTGCCAGCAGCTTCCCTAGCGGGAGGGCCAATGAGCAGTTCTTC. Full variable domain (remainder filled in from reference TRBV7-9 and TRBJ2-1): DTGVSQNPRHKITKRGQNVTFRCDPISEHNRLYWYRQTLGQGPEFLTYFQNEAQLEKSRLLSDRFSAERPKGSFSTLEIQRTEQGDSAMYLCASSFPSGRANEQFFGPGTRLTVL.

The chain carries TRBV2 and TRBJ2-2, with 7 bases lining up with TRBD1. Per germline, CDR1 SNHLY and CDR2 FYNNEI. The CDR3 length is 14 residues. Trimming took 5 bases from V and 1 from J; bases not matched to a gene: 1. CDR3: CASSRTGNTGELFF. The CDR3, as DNA: TGTGCCAGCAGTCGGACAGGGAACACCGGGGAGCTGTTTTTT.

The V call is TRBV27, the J call TRBJ2-7; tentative D call: TRBD2 (6 bases). Germline CDR1 and CDR2: MNHEY and SMNVEV (reference sequence). V was cut by 5 bases and J by 3 bases, with 14 bases left in between. The CDR3 totals 14 residues. The CDR3 here is CASSPLQGGYEQYF. CDR3 bases: TGTGCCAGCAGTCCCCTGCAGGGAGGCTACGAGCAGTACTTC.

This sequence joins TRBV11-2 and TRBJ2-3; TRBD1 matches at 8 bases. This CDR3 is built from 15 residues. Germline trimming cut 5 bases from V and 2 bases from J; bases unmatched to any gene: 6. Germline values: CDR1 SGHAT, CDR2 FQNNGV. The chain's CDR3 is CASSLGQGYTDTQYF. The CDR3 DNA follows: TGTGCCAGCAGCCTTGGACAGGGTTACACAGATACGCAGTATTTT.

The chain carries TRBV19 and TRBJ2-7, with D possibly being TRBD1 (5 bases). The CDR3 runs 18 residues. V was clipped by 3 bases and J by 0 bases, with 21 bases between them. Germline V gene data show CDR1 as LNHDA and CDR2 as SQIVND (reference sequence). CDR3 residues: CASSIVANQGGISYEQYF. The CDR3 DNA reads TGTGCCAGTAGTATTGTAGCAAACCAGGGTGGAATCTCCTACGAGCAGTACTTC.

This chain links TRBV7-2 with TRBJ1-1; no clear D gene. The CDR3 runs 13 residues. Germline V gives CDR1 SGHTA, CDR2 FQGNSA. The germline V and J ends were trimmed by 2 bases and 2 bases, with 6 bases remaining between them. The DNA of the CDR3 is TGTGCCAGCAGCTTATCCGTAAACACTGAAGCTTTCTTT. This sequence encodes CASSLSVNTEAFF.

This chain links TRBV28 with TRBJ2-7, with TRBD1 as a possible D gene (5 bases). There are 14 residues in the CDR3. Germline CDR1 reads MDHEN; CDR2 reads SYDVKM. With 6 bases removed from V and 2 bases from J, the gap between germline ends came to 14 bases. Here the CDR3 DNA reads TGTGCCAGCAGGGAAGGGGAAGGCGCCTACGAGCAGTACTTC. As protein: CASREGEGAYEQYF.

The V gene is TRBV2, the J gene TRBJ1-5; 8 nucleotides match TRBD1. The V gene end was trimmed by 5 bases and the J gene end by 3 bases; junction bases not matched to a gene: 3. The CDR3 is 14 amino acids. The germline V gene encodes CDR1 SNHLY and CDR2 FYNNEI. CDR3 bases: TGTGCCAGCAGTTGGACAGGGAACAATCAGCCCCAGCATTTT. It specifies CASSWTGNNQPQHF.

J is TRBJ2-1 and V is TRBV11-2; D gene unclear. Trimming left V 5 bases short and J 1 base short, with 15 bases between. This CDR3 spans 16 amino acids. Germline assignment: CDR1 SGHAT and CDR2 FQNNGV. CDR3 nucleotide sequence: TGTGCCAGCAGCCCCCTAGGAGCGAGGTCCTACAATGAGCAGTTCTTC. Its protein is CASSPLGARSYNEQFF.

V gene TRBV18 combines with J gene TRBJ2-7; TRBD1 agrees at 7 bases. Germline V gene data show CDR1 as KGHSH and CDR2 as LQKENI. Germline trimming cut 1 base from V and 3 bases from J; bases unmatched to any gene: 3. The CDR3 has 14 residues. Written as DNA, the CDR3 is TGTGCCAGCTCACCACGCCACAGGGGCTACGAGCAGTACTTC. Translating it yields CASSPRHRGYEQYF.

The chain is built from TRBV6-4 and TRBJ2-3; TRBD2 aligns across 10 bases. This CDR3 region has 15 residues. The germline V gene encodes CDR1 MRHNA and CDR2 SNTAGT. Germline trimming cut 4 bases from V and 1 base from J; bases unmatched to any gene: 2. The CDR3 nucleotides are TGTGCCAGCAGTGGAACTAGCGGGGGCACAGATACGCAGTATTTT. Protein sequence: CASSGTSGGTDTQYF.

The chain combines TRBV7-9 with TRBJ2-7; the match to TRBD2 covers 8 bases. V shed 1 base and J 6 bases; nucleotides not matched to a gene: 11. Germline V lookup: CDR1 SEHNR, CDR2 FQNEAQ (reference sequence). The CDR3 totals 16 residues. This CDR3 reads CASSLEGQRESAEQYF. The CDR3 bases are TGTGCCAGCAGCTTAGAAGGGCAGCGGGAGTCGGCCGAGCAGTACTTC. Drawing the rest from reference TRBV7-9 and TRBJ2-7, the complete variable domain is DTGVSQNPRHKITKRGQNVTFRCDPISEHNRLYWYRQTLGQGPEFLTYFQNEAQLEKSRLLSDRFSAERPKGSFSTLEIQRTEQGDSAMYLCASSLEGQRESAEQYFGPGTRLTVT.

This sequence joins TRBV19 and TRBJ1-2; D is unresolved. The CDR3 consists of 14 residues. Trimming took off 5 bases at V and 0 bases at J, with 10 bases between the two ends. The germline V gene encodes CDR1 LNHDA and CDR2 SQIVND (reference sequence). The CDR3 spells CASSGQTTNYGYTF. As DNA, the CDR3 is TGTGCCAGTAGTGGCCAGACAACTAACTATGGCTACACCTTC.

This clone was detected once. V is TRBV11-3 and J is TRBJ2-2; TRBD2 agrees at 9 bases. This CDR3 spans 16 amino acids. The V gene's germline CDR1 is SGHNT and CDR2 YENEEA. V shed 5 bases and J 7 bases; nucleotides not matched to a gene: 11. DNA of the CDR3: TGTGCCAGCAGCCGGGGGGGCGGGAGGGCCCTCGGGGAGCTGTTTTTT. Translation: CASSRGGGRALGELFF.

The chain recombines TRBV7-2 with TRBJ1-4; perhaps TRBD1 as D (6 bases). The V gene lost 3 bases and the J gene lost 8 bases, with 10 bases spanning the gap. The length of the CDR3 is 13 residues. Germline CDR1 SGHTA, CDR2 FQGNSA. CDR3 sequence (DNA): TGTGCCAGCAGCTTTTGGGGGCGAGAAAAACTGTTTTTT. This gives the protein CASSFWGREKLFF.

V gene TRBV18 combines with J gene TRBJ2-7; no clear D gene. Deletions cut 1 base from V and 3 bases from J, with 25 bases between. CDR1 is KGHSH, CDR2 LQKENI, per germline. The CDR3 runs 19 residues. The CDR3 spells CASSPLFAGPTENVYEQYF. CDR3 coding DNA: TGTGCCAGCTCACCACTCTTTGCCGGTCCTACAGAGAACGTCTACGAGCAGTACTTC.

The chain recombines TRBV4-2 with TRBJ2-7; D may be TRBD1 (6 bases). CDR3 size: 14 residues. V was trimmed by 1 base and J by 3 bases, leaving 10 bases between them. Per germline, CDR1 LGHNA and CDR2 YNFKEQ. The CDR3 nucleotides read TGTGCCAGCAGCCAAGGTCAGGGGATCTACGAGCAGTACTTC. It codes for CASSQGQGIYEQYF.

J is TRBJ1-5 and V is TRBV9; D remains ambiguous. V dropped 4 bases and J dropped 4 bases, with 9 bases sitting between them. Germline V gene data show CDR1 as SGDLS and CDR2 as YYNGEE. The length of the CDR3 is 13 residues. DNA of the CDR3: TGTGCCAGCAGCCCCAGCGATAATCAGCCCCAGCATTTT. The encoded protein is CASSPSDNQPQHF.

This clone was recorded only once. DNA of the CDR3: TGTGCCAGCAGTTGGTCAGGGAACTATGGCTACACCTTC. Its protein product is CASSWSGNYGYTF. The chain is built from TRBV27 and TRBJ1-2; a weak D match, TRBD1 (5 bases). V lost 4 bases and J 2 bases, leaving 8 bases between the germline ends. The CDR3 runs 13 residues. In germline, CDR1 is MNHEY, CDR2 SMNVEV (reference sequence).

V usage is TRBV9 and J usage is TRBJ2-7, with TRBD2 as a possible D gene (6 bases). The CDR3 loop spans 15 amino acids. Per the germline V gene, CDR1 is SGDLS and CDR2 is YYNGEE. Between the trimmed V and J ends, which lost 0 bases and 2 bases, there was a span of 12 bases. CDR3 protein: CASSVDLAQTYEQYF. The DNA for the CDR3 is TGTGCCAGCAGCGTAGACCTAGCGCAAACCTACGAGCAGTACTTC.

In its sample, this clone ranks as medium-sized. V is TRBV2 and J is TRBJ1-2, with 8 positions matching TRBD1. Losses at the gene ends were 2 bases for V and 6 bases for J; bases not matched to a gene: 2. Germline V gene sequence: CDR1 SNHLY, CDR2 FYNNEI. The length of the CDR3 is 13 residues. CDR3 sequence reads: CASSELGQDGYTF. For the CDR3, the DNA is TGTGCCAGCAGTGAACTGGGACAGGATGGCTACACCTTC.

This clone was counted a few times. The V call is TRBV7-2, the J call TRBJ2-7; weak D call: TRBD2 (5 bases). Deletions cut 8 bases from V and 4 bases from J, with 12 bases between. CDR3 length: 12 residues. In germline, CDR1 is SGHTA, CDR2 FQGNSA. Written as DNA, the CDR3 is TGTGCCAGCGGGAGTCCACAATACGAGCAGTACTTC. Translating gives CASGSPQYEQYF.

The rearrangement joins TRBV7-9 to TRBJ2-7; 10 bases agree with TRBD1. The V and J ends lost 4 bases and 5 bases, in that order; junction bases with no gene match: 14. Germline V gene sequence: CDR1 SEHNR, CDR2 FQNEAQ (reference sequence). CDR3 length: 17 amino acids. The CDR3 DNA reads TGTGCCAGCAGCTCTGGTCCCGGGACAGGGGTTAGCCACGAGCAGTACTTC. Translated, it gives CASSSGPGTGVSHEQYF.

The chain links TRBV5-1 to TRBJ2-7; D may be TRBD1 (5 bases). CDR3 length: 15 residues. The germline V and J ends were trimmed by 0 bases and 2 bases, with 12 bases remaining between them. CDR1 and CDR2 (germline): SGHRS, YFSETQ. Here the CDR3 DNA reads TGCGCCAGCAGCTTGGGGGCAGGGCTCACCTACGAGCAGTACTTC. This encodes CASSLGAGLTYEQYF.

J is TRBJ2-7 and V is TRBV19; 8 positions agree with TRBD1. This CDR3 region has 16 residues. The trim removed 5 bases at V and 0 bases at J, leaving 9 bases unmatched. The germline CDR1 and CDR2 sequences are LNHDA and SQIVND (reference sequence). CDR3: CASSSTGTGVSYEQYF. CDR3 bases: TGTGCCAGTAGTTCAACCGGGACAGGAGTCTCCTACGAGCAGTACTTC.

This rearrangement joins TRBV11-2 to TRBJ1-4; 7 bases line up with TRBD1. Germline V gene lookup returns CDR1 SGHAT and CDR2 FQNNGV. CDR3 length: 18 residues. The V and J ends lost 3 bases and 2 bases, in that order; junction bases with no gene match: 12. The CDR3 nucleotides are TGTGCCAGCAGCTTCGGTACAGGGGTTGTACAGACTAATGAAAAACTGTTTTTT. It yields the protein CASSFGTGVVQTNEKLFF. The entire variable domain, with the rest obtained from reference TRBV11-2 and TRBJ1-4, is as follows: EAGVAQSPRYKIIEKRQSVAFWCNPISGHATLYWYQQILGQGPKLLIQFQNNGVVDDSQLPKDRFSAERLKGVDSTLKIQPAKLEDSAVYLCASSFGTGVVQTNEKLFFGSGTQLSVL.

This chain connects TRBV28 to TRBJ1-2, with D unresolved. The CDR3 length is 15 residues. V was cut by 3 bases and J by 4 bases, with 15 bases left in between. In germline, CDR1 is MDHEN, CDR2 SYDVKM. CDR3 sequence: CASSFRPAGGYGYTF. CDR3 nucleotide sequence: TGTGCCAGCAGTTTTCGCCCGGCGGGAGGCTATGGCTACACCTTC.

J is TRBJ2-6 and V is TRBV6-4, with D perhaps TRBD2 (5 bases). Germline V gene data show CDR1 as MRHNA and CDR2 as SNTAGT. V shed 0 bases and J shed 3 bases, with 12 bases lying between them. The CDR3 is 17 amino acids. The CDR3 reads CASSDSNRGFGANVLTF. As DNA, the CDR3 is TGTGCCAGCAGTGACTCGAATCGGGGTTTTGGGGCCAACGTCCTGACTTTC.

This chain connects TRBV19 to TRBJ1-1; D is uncertain. V was pared by 5 bases and J by 3 bases, with 13 bases between. Germline CDR1 reads LNHDA; CDR2 reads SQIVND (reference sequence). The CDR3 is made up of 14 amino acids. CDR3 sequence reads: CASSSGSEYTEAFF. CDR3 nucleotides: TGTGCCAGTAGTTCCGGCAGCGAATACACTGAAGCTTTCTTT.

CDR3 loop: CASSSSVGGTGNTIYF. The CDR3 DNA follows: TGTGCCAGCAGCTCCTCCGTCGGGGGGACCGGAAACACCATATATTTT. The rearrangement links TRBV5-5 to TRBJ1-3, with D perhaps matching TRBD1 (5 bases). The CDR3 spans 16 residues. Deletions cut 3 bases from V and 4 bases from J, with 17 bases between. Germline V CDR1 and CDR2: SGHKS, YYEKEE (reference sequence).